The subject of this entry is one T cell receptor beta chain. Which antigen it targets is not known. Base quality data are lacking; no much larger clone is found one base away. This sample stems from a study of CD8 T cells in Susac syndrome (dated by TCRdb to between 2018 and 2021). In the study overall: Whether CD8+ T cell activation and differentiation in Susac syndrome was antigen driven was tested using repertoire sequencing. The study compared CD8+ T cell repertoire clonality among about a dozen healthy donors, about 14 Susac syndrome patients and some 16 multiple sclerosis patients.

Overall results and qualifications from the work: The number of individuals in the TCR sequencing and HLA analysis was acknowledged as relatively small.

RNA was extracted using the RNeasy kit, and roughly 0.45 to 1 ug of the RNA was reverse transcribed with random hexamers. TCR beta CDR3 regions were amplified with the immunoSEQ multiplex PCR assay covering 54 Vbeta and 13 Jbeta segments. PCR amplification bias was corrected by using a synthetic template baseline for primer optimization and computational correction. The published analysis was carried out like this. Reads were annotated to V, D and J genes per IMGT and analyzed with immunoSEQ Analyzer, keeping only productive sequences. Clonality was calculated as one minus the Shannon entropy normalized by log2 of the number of productive unique sequences. For each patient and control, public and private clones were evaluated within the 100 most prevalent clones. Clones were defined as Susac-specific when absent from the healthy and MS cohorts, from approximately 970 published viral clones and from other ImmuneACCESS disease sequences. TCRdb's own reprocessing of the public reads used fastp at Q25 and MiXCR and kept productive beta chains. For every CDR3 protein sequence, its rows merge into one entry that carries the most common genes and DNA. The V and J calls come from TCRdb's annotation, not from the publication. The table for this sample lists more than 100,000 distinct CDR3 sequences; 80% to 85% of them were counted only once. Clones ranked in the top ten supply roughly 0.48% of the sample.

High-throughput TCR beta sequencing profiled peripheral blood CD8+ and CD4+ T cells from healthy donors, Susac syndrome patients and multiple sclerosis patients. Treatment-naive patients with stable or active relapsing-remitting disease fulfilling revised McDonald criteria were used as multiple sclerosis controls. Bulk CD8+ and CD4+ T cells were purified magnetically by negative isolation, whereas CD8+ TEMRA cells were enriched by FACS. Blood was collected in EDTA tubes and processed within 24 hours, with PBMCs isolated through density gradient centrifugation. PBMCs intended for TCR sequencing were cryopreserved in liquid nitrogen and thawed later in a water bath at 37 degrees C. A purity of at least 90% was achieved for sorted or isolated CD4+, CD8+ and CD8+ TEMRA cells. V is shortened by 1 base, J by 6 bases, and the region joining them spans 4 bases. The germline V gene encodes CDR1 SGHVS and CDR2 FNYEAQ. The CDR3, cysteine through phenylalanine, is 11 amino acids long. Solely the CDR3 DNA is kept, with 33 bases framed from the first base.

Sequencing used CD8+ T cells from PBMCs. The chain uses TRBV7-6 and TRBJ2-7; the D gene assignment is ambiguous. The sequence was collected from a human donor with multiple sclerosis. In nucleotides, the sequence is TGTGCCAGCAGCTTAGGACGCGAGCAGTACTTC. It translates as CASSLGREQYF. The full variable domain, with segments outside the CDR3 supplied by the reference TRBV7-6 and TRBJ2-7 proteins, appears as GAGVSQSPRYKVTKRGQDVALRCDPISGHVSLYWYRQALGQGPEFLTYFNYEAQQDKSGLPNDRFSAERPEGSISTLTIQRTEQRDSAMYRCASSLGREQYFGPGTRLTVT.